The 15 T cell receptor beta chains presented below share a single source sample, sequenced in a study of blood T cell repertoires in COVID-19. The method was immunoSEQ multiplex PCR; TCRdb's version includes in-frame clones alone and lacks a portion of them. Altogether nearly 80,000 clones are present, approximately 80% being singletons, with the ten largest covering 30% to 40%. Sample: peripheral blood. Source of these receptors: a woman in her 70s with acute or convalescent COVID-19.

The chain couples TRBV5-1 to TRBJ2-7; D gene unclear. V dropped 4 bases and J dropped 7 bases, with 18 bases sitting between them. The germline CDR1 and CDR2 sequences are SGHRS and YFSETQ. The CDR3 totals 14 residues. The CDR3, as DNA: TGCGCCAGCAGCGGCGACAATACCGCCTGGGAGCAGTACTTC. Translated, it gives CASSGDNTAWEQYF.

The CDR3: CASGLVGNEQFF. DNA for the CDR3: TGTGCTAGTGGTTTGGTCGGGAATGAGCAGTTCTTC. This chain uses TRBV12-5 with TRBJ2-1; D is ambiguous. This CDR3 contains 12 residues. V lost 0 bases and J 7 bases, leaving 4 bases between the germline ends. Germline assignment: CDR1 LGHNT and CDR2 FRNRAP.

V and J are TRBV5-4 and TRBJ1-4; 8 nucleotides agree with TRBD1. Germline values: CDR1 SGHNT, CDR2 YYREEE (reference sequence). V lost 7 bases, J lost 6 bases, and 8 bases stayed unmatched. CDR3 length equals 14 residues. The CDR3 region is CASSVDRADEKLFF. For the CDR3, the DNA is TGTGCCAGCTCTGTGGACAGGGCAGATGAAAAACTGTTTTTT.

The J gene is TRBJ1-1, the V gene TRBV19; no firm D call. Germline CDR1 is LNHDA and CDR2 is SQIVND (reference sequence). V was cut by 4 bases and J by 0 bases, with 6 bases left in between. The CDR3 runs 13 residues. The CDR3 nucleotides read TGTGCCAGTAGTAGTTCTTTGAACACTGAAGCTTTCTTT. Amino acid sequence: CASSSSLNTEAFF.

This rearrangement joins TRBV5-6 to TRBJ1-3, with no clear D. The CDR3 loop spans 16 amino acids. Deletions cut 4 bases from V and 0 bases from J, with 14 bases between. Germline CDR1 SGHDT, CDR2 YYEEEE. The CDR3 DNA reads TGTGCCAGCAGCCCCCTGACTGATAACTCTGGAAACACCATATATTTT. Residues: CASSPLTDNSGNTIYF. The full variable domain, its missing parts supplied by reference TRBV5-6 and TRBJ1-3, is DAGVTQSPTHLIKTRGQQVTLRCSPKSGHDTVSWYQQALGQGPQFIFQYYEEEERQRGNFPDRFSGHQFPNYSSELNVNALLLGDSALYLCASSPLTDNSGNTIYFGEGSWLTVV.

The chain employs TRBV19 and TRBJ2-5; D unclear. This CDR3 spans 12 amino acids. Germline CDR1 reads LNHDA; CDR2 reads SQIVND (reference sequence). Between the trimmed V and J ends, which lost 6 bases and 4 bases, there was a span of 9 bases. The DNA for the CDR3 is TGTGCCAGTAGGCAACCCGGAGAGACCCAGTACTTC. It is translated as CASRQPGETQYF. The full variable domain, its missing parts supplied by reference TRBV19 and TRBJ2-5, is DGGITQSPKYLFRKEGQNVTLSCEQNLNHDAMYWYRQDPGQGLRLIYYSQIVNDFQKGDIAEGYSVSREKKESFPLTVTSAQKNPTAFYLCASRQPGETQYFGPGTRLLVL.

CDR3 region: CASNALEGLGAFF. In DNA, the CDR3 is TGTGCCAGCAACGCGTTGGAGGGGTTAGGAGCTTTCTTT. The V call is TRBV2, the J call TRBJ1-1; possibly TRBD1 for D (5 bases). CDR3 length equals 13 residues. V gave up 7 bases and J gave up 10 bases, with 19 bases separating them. Germline CDR1 SNHLY, CDR2 FYNNEI.

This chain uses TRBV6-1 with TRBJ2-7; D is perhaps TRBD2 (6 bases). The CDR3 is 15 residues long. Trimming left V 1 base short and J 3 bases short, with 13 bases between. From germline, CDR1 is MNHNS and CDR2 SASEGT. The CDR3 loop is CASSEDGGSHYEQYF. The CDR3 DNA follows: TGTGCCAGCAGTGAAGACGGAGGGAGCCACTACGAGCAGTACTTC.

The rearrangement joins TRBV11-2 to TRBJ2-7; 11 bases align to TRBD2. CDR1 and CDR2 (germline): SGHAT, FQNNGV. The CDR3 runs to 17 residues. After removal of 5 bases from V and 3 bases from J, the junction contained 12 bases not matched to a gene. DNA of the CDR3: TGTGCCAGCAGCCGCAACCCTAGCGGGAGGTTCCGCTACGAGCAGTACTTC. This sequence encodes CASSRNPSGRFRYEQYF. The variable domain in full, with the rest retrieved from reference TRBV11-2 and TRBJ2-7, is EAGVAQSPRYKIIEKRQSVAFWCNPISGHATLYWYQQILGQGPKLLIQFQNNGVVDDSQLPKDRFSAERLKGVDSTLKIQPAKLEDSAVYLCASSRNPSGRFRYEQYFGPGTRLTVT.

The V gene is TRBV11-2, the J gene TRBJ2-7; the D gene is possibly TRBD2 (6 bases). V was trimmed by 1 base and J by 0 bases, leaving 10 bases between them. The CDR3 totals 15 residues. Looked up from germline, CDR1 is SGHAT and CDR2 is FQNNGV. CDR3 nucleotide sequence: TGTGCCAGCAGCTTAGGATGGGACTCCTCCTACGAGCAGTACTTC. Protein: CASSLGWDSSYEQYF.

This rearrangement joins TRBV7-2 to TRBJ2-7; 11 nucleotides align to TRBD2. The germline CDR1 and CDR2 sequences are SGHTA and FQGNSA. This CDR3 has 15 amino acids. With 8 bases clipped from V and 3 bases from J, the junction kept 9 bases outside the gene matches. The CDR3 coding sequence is TGTGCCAGCGGCCGTCCCGGGACTAGCGGCTACGAGCAGTACTTC. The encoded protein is CASGRPGTSGYEQYF.

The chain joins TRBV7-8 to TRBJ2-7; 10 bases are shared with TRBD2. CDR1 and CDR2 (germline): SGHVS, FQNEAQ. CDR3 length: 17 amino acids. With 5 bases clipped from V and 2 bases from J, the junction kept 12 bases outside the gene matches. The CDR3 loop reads CASSPWGGGLATYEQYF. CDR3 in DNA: TGTGCCAGCAGCCCCTGGGGAGGGGGACTAGCGACCTACGAGCAGTACTTC.

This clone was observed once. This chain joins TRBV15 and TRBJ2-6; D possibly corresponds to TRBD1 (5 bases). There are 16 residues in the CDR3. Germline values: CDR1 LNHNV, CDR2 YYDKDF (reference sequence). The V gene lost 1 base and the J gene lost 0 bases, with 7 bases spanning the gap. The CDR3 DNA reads TGTGCCACCAGCAGAGCGACAGTCTCTGGGGCCAACGTCCTGACTTTC. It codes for CATSRATVSGANVLTF.

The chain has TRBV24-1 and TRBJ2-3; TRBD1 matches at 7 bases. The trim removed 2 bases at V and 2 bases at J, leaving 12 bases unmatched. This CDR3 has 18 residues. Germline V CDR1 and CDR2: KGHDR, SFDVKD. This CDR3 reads CATSDWAQQGLPTDTQYF. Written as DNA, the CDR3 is TGTGCCACCAGTGATTGGGCCCAACAGGGGCTACCCACAGATACGCAGTATTTT.

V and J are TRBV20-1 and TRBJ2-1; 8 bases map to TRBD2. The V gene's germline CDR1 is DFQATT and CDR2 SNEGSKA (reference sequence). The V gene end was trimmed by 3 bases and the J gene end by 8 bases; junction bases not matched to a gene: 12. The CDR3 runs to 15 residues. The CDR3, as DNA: TGCAGTGCTAGTGTAAGCGGGGGAGAATTCGATGAGCAGTTCTTC. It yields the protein CSASVSGGEFDEQFF.